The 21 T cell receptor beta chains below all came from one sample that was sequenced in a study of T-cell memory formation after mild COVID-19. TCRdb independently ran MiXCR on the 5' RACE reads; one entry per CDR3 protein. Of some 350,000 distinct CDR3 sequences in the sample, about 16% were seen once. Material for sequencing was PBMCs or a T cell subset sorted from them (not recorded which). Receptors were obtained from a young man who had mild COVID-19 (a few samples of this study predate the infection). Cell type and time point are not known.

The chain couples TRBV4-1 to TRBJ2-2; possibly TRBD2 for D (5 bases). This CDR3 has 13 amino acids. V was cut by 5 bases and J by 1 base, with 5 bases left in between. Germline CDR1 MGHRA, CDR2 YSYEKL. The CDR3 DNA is TGCGCCAGCAGCGCGGGGAACACCGGGGAGCTGTTTTTT. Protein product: CASSAGNTGELFF.

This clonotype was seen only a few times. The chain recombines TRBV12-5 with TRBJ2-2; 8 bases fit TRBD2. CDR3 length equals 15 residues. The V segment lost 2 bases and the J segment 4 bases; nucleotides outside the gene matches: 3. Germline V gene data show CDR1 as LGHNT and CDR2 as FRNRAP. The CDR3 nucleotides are TGTGCTAGTGGTTTGCGGCTAGCGGGCACCGGGGAGCTGTTTTTT. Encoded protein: CASGLRLAGTGELFF.

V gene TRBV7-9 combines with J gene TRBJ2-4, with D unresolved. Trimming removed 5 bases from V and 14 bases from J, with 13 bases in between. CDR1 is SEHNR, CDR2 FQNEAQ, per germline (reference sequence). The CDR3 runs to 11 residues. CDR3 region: CASSRLGREYF. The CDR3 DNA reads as TGTGCCAGCAGCCGGTTGGGTAGGGAGTACTTC.

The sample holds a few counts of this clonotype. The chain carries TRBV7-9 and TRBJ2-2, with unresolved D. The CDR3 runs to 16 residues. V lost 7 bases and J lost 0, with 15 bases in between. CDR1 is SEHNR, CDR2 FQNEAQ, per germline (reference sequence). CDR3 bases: TGTGCCAGCACCCTCCGGCCCGGTACGAACACCGGGGAGCTGTTTTTT. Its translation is CASTLRPGTNTGELFF.

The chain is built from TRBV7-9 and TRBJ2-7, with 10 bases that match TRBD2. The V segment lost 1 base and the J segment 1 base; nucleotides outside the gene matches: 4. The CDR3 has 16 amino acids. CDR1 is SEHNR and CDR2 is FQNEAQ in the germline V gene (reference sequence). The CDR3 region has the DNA TGTGCCAGCAGCTTAGAGGCTAGCGGGGGTTCCTACGAGCAGTACTTC. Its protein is CASSLEASGGSYEQYF.

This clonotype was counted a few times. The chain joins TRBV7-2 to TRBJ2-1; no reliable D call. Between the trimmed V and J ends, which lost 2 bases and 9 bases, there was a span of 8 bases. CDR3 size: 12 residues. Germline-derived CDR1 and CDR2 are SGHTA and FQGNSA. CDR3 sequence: CASSLMVPEQFF. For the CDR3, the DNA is TGTGCCAGCAGCTTAATGGTTCCTGAGCAGTTCTTC.

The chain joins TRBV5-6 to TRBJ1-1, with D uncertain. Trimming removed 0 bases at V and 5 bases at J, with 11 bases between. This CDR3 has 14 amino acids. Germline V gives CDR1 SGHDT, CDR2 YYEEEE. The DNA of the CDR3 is TGTGCCAGCAGCTTGGCCCTTTGGGGTACTGAAGCTTTCTTT. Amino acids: CASSLALWGTEAFF.

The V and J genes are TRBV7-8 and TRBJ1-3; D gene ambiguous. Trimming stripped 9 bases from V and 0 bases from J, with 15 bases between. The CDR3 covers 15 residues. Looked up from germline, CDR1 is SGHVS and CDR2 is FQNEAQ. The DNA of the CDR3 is TGTGCCAGTTCCGTGTCCGAGAGCTCTGGAAACACCATATATTTT. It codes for CASSVSESSGNTIYF.

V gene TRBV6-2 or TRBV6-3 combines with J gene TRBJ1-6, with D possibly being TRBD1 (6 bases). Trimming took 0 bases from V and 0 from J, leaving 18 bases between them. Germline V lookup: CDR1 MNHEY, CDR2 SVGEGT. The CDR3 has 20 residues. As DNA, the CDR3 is TGTGCCAGCAGTTACTCGGGACAAGGGGTACGGAGCTCCTATAATTCACCCCTCCACTTT. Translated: CASSYSGQGVRSSYNSPLHF.

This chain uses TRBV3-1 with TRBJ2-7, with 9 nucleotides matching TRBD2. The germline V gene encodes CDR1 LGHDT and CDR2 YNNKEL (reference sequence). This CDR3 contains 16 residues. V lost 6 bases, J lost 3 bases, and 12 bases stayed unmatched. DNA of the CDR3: TGTGCCAGCAGTCCAAGGCGGGGGGGCAGTAGCTACGAGCAGTACTTC. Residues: CASSPRRGGSSYEQYF.

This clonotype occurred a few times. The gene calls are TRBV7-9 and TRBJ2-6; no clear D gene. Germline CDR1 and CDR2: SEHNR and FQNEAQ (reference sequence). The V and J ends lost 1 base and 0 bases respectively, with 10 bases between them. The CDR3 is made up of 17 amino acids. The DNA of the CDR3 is TGTGCCAGCAGCTTAGGATCGTGGGGCTCTGGGGCCAACGTCCTGACTTTC. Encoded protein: CASSLGSWGSGANVLTF.

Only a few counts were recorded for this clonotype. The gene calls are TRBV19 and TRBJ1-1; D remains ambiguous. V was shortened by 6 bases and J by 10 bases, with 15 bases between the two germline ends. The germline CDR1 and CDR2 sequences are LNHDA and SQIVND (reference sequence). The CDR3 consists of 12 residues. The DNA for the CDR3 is TGTGCCAGTAGCCTAAGCGCAGGCCCAGCTTTCTTT. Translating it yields CASSLSAGPAFF. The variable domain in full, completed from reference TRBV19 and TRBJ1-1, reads DGGITQSPKYLFRKEGQNVTLSCEQNLNHDAMYWYRQDPGQGLRLIYYSQIVNDFQKGDIAEGYSVSREKKESFPLTVTSAQKNPTAFYLCASSLSAGPAFFGQGTRLTVV.

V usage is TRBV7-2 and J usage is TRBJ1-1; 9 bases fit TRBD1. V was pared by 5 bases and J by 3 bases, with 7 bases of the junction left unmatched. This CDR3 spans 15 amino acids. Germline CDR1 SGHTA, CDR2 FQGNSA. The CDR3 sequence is CASSELRDRDTEAFF. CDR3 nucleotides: TGTGCCAGCAGCGAACTCCGGGACAGGGACACTGAAGCTTTCTTT.

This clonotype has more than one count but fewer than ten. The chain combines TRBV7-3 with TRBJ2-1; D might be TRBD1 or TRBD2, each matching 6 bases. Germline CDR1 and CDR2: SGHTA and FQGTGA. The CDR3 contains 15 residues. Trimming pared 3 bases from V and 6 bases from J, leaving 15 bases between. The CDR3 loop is CASSFWGARANEQFF. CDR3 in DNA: TGTGCCAGCAGCTTCTGGGGGGCCCGGGCCAATGAGCAGTTCTTC. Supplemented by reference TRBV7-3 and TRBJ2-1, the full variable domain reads GAGVSQTPSNKVTEKGKYVELRCDPISGHTALYWYRQSLGQGPEFLIYFQGTGAADDSGLPNDRFFAVRPEGSVSTLKIQRTERGDSAVYLCASSFWGARANEQFFGPGTRLTVL.

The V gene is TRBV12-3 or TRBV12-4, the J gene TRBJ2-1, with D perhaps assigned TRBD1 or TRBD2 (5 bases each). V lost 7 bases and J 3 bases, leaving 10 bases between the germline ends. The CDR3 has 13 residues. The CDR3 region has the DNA TGTGCCAGCAACGGGGACCTCTACAATGAGCAGTTCTTC. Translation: CASNGDLYNEQFF.

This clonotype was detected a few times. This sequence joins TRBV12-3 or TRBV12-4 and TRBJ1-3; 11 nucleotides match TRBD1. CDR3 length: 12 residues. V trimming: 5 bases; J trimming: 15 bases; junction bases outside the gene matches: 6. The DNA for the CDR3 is TGTGCCAGCAGTATTTCCGGGACAGGGGGATATTTT. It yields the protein CASSISGTGGYF.

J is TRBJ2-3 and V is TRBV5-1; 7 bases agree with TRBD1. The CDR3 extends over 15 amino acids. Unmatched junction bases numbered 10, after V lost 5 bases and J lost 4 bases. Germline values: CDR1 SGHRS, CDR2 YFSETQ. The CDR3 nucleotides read TGCGCCAGCAGTTGGCGACAGGGCGAGGCAGATACGCAGTATTTT. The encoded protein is CASSWRQGEADTQYF.

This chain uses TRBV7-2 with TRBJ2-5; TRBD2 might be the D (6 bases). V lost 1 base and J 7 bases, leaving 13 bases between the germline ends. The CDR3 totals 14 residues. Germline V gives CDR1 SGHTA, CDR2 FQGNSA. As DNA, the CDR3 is TGTGCCAGCAGCTTAGGCGGGGACGGGGTGACCCAGTACTTC. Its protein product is CASSLGGDGVTQYF.

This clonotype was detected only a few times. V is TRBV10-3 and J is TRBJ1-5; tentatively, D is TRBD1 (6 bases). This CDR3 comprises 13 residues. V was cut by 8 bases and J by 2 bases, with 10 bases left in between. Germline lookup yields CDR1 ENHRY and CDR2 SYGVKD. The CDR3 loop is CAIGRGGNQPQHF. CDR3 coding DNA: TGTGCCATCGGCAGGGGAGGCAATCAGCCCCAGCATTTT.

Written as DNA, the CDR3 is TGTGCCAGCAGCCCCGCGGGACTAGCGGGGGGAGGAGATACGCAGTATTTT. Its translation: CASSPAGLAGGGDTQYF. This chain uses TRBV7-9 with TRBJ2-3; 15 bases are shared with TRBD2. CDR3 length: 17 amino acids. Losses at the gene ends were 5 bases for V and 5 bases for J; bases not matched to a gene: 8. Per germline, CDR1 SEHNR and CDR2 FQNEAQ (reference sequence). The full variable domain, its missing parts supplied by reference TRBV7-9 and TRBJ2-3, is DTGVSQNPRHKITKRGQNVTFRCDPISEHNRLYWYRQTLGQGPEFLTYFQNEAQLEKSRLLSDRFSAERPKGSFSTLEIQRTEQGDSAMYLCASSPAGLAGGGDTQYFGPGTRLTVL.

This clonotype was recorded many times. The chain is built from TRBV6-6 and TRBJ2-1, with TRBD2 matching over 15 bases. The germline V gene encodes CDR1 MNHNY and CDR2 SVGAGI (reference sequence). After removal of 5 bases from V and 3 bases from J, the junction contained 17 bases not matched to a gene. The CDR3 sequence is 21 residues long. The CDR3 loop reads CASSPTPGLAGGFTHYNEQFF. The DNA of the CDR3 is TGTGCCAGCAGTCCGACCCCGGGACTAGCGGGGGGCTTTACCCACTACAATGAGCAGTTCTTC.